The clone carrying this T cell receptor (beta chain) was recorded at least ten times. Its target is not known. The record originates from a study of early T cells in non-severe SARS-CoV-2 infection. Points from the study as a whole: The matching step, a VDJdb search, favored anti-spike CD8 responses and missed private and CD4 specificities.

The trim removed 7 bases at V and 8 bases at J, leaving 3 bases unmatched. Germline CDR1 is SQVTM and CDR2 is ANQGSEA. The length of the CDR3 is 11 residues. Unique molecular identifiers were added to individual cDNA molecules. Via MiXCR, TCRdb re-called the 5' RACE reads, giving one row per CDR3 protein. The sample holds under 85,000 distinct CDR3 sequences, 10% to 15% seen once. The sequenced sample was whole blood. The chain employs TRBV29-1 and TRBJ2-1; 9 bases map to TRBD2. This TCR was sampled from an adult who was a healthcare worker with PCR-confirmed SARS-CoV-2 infection or an uninfected control (not recorded which). CDR3 sequence reads: CSGSGRDEQFF. CDR3 DNA sequence: TGCAGCGGTAGCGGGAGAGATGAGCAGTTCTTC.